This entry describes one TCR beta chain. The antigen is unknown. This specimen belongs to a study of cytomegalovirus exposure and HLA in healthy donors. Points from the study as a whole: Several V segments, TRBV6-2 and TRBV6-3 among them, could not be told apart and were dropped. Further analysis was carried out later, and it showed several of the most significant clusters appearing linked to common viral pathogens.

V dropped 7 bases and J dropped 5; count of bases not matched to a gene: 9. Germline CDR1 reads LNHDA; CDR2 reads SQIVND (reference sequence). This CDR3 is built from 14 residues. PCR employed 60 Vbeta and 13 Jbeta primers. Assay used: immunoSEQ multiplex PCR; TCRdb lists only in-frame clones, some missing. The sample includes approximately 150,000 clones, roughly 79% of them seen just once. The chain recombines TRBV19 with TRBJ1-1; 8 positions agree with TRBD1. This receptor was identified in a woman aged 40 to 49 in good health and CMV-seropositive. The sequencing sample was made of PBMCs. CDR3 in amino acids: CASIVTGGRTEAFF. The CDR3 DNA reads TGTGCCAGTATTGTTACAGGGGGGAGGACTGAAGCTTTCTTT.